This T cell receptor beta chain derives from a study of CD8 T cells in Susac syndrome. Points from the study as a whole: The total CD8+ repertoires yielded 15 to 20 Susac-specific public clones and the CD8+ TEMRA repertoires yielded about 5. Peak Susac CD8+ clonal expansion occurred in TEMRA cells and active patients.

Roughly 0.45 to 1 ug RNA was reverse transcribed with random hexamers. With immunoSEQ multiplex PCR, TCR beta CDR3 was amplified across 54 Vbeta and 13 Jbeta. From the immunoSEQ multiplex PCR reads, TCRdb called clonotypes with MiXCR, one entry per CDR3 protein. Among about 110,000 distinct CDR3 sequences listed, roughly 95% were seen once. On this clonotype itself: Antigen unknown.

The CDR3 runs 15 residues. CDR1 and CDR2 (germline): SGHRS, YFSETQ. V lost 3 bases and J lost 2, with 14 bases in between. The V call is TRBV5-1, the J call TRBJ2-5; D is unresolved. The TCR comes from a human donor with Susac syndrome. The material sequenced was CD8+ T cells from PBMCs. Written as DNA, the CDR3 is TGCGCCAGCAGCTCCCAAAAGGCGCATCAAGAGACCCAGTACTTC. Translating it yields CASSSQKAHQETQYF.